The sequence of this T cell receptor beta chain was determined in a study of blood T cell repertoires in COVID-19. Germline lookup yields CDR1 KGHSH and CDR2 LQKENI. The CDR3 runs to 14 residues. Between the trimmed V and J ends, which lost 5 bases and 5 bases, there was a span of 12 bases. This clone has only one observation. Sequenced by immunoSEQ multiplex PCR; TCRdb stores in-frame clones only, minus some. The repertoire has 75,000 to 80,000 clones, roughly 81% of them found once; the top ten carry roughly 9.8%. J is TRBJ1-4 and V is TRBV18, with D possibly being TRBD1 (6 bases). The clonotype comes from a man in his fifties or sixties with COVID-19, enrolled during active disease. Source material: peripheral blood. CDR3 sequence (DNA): TGTGCCAGCTCAGACGACAGGCGAAATGAAAAACTGTTTTTT. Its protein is CASSDDRRNEKLFF.